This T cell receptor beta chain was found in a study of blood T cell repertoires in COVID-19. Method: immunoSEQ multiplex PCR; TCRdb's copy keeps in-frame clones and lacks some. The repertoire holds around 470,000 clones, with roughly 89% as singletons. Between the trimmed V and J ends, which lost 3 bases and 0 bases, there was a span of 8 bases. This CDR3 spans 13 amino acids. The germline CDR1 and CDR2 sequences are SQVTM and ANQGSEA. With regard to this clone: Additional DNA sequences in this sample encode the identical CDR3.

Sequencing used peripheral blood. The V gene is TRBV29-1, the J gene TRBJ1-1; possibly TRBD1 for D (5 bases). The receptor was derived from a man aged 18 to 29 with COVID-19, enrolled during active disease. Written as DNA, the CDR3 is TGCAGCGTTGAGCGGGGCATGAACACTGAAGCTTTCTTT. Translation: CSVERGMNTEAFF.